A selection of T cell receptor beta chains follows, all from one sample in a study of beta chain features in type 1 diabetes. Method: immunoSEQ multiplex PCR; TCRdb's copy keeps in-frame clones and lacks some. In the table there are roughly 150,000 clones, around 9% of which are singletons. Material for sequencing was central memory CD4+ T cells from blood. Receptor source: a woman in her twenties or thirties with type 1 diabetes. Both conserved end residues are part of each CDR3. A D gene is named only where the DNA matches it firmly. Clone size is given for some rows only: seen once, a few or many times, or a class if the clone is expanded.

TRBV29-1	NA	TRBJ1-1	few	TGCAGCGTTGAACCGGCGGGGGGCGGGGGGACTGAAGCTTTCTTT	CSVEPAGGGGTEAFF
TRBV6-6	TRBD1	TRBJ1-2	NA	TGTGCCAGCAGTTACCCAACAGGGGGAGAAGGCTACACCTTC	CASSYPTGGEGYTF
TRBV5-6	TRBD2	TRBJ2-7	few	TGTGCCAGCAGCTCCGGACTAGCGGGAGGGCAGTACTTC	CASSSGLAGGQYF
TRBV28	NA	TRBJ2-3	few	TGTGCCAGCAGTTTATCGACTTCCTCGAAGGATACGCAGTATTTT	CASSLSTSSKDTQYF
TRBV7-8	TRBD1	TRBJ1-1	NA	TGTGCCAGCAGCCCGGGACAGGGGTCGGTGAACACTGAAGCTTTCTTT	CASSPGQGSVNTEAFF
TRBV10-3	TRBD1	TRBJ1-5	NA	TGTGCCATCAGTGCAAAGACAGGGGGCGAAGGTCAGCCCCAGCATTTT	CAISAKTGGEGQPQHF
TRBV6-1	NA	TRBJ2-5	NA	TGTGCCAGCAGTGCAAGTTCACTCCAAGAGACCCAGTACTTC	CASSASSLQETQYF
TRBV30	NA	TRBJ1-2	NA	TGTGCCTGGAGTGGTCAGGCAGGGCTGTTTGGGGGCTACACCTTC	CAWSGQAGLFGGYTF
TRBV11-2	TRBD2	TRBJ2-1	NA	TGTGCCAGCAGCTTATCCCTAGCGGGAGTGCAGTACAATGAGCAGTTCTTC	CASSLSLAGVQYNEQFF
TRBV12-5	NA	TRBJ2-5	few	TGTGCTAGTGCTGGTGTGGCTGGAGAGACCCAGTACTTC	CASAGVAGETQYF
TRBV7-3	TRBD2	TRBJ2-7	few	TGTGCCAGCAGCTCCCAAGCGGGAGGGCCGTACGAGCAGTACTTC	CASSSQAGGPYEQYF
TRBV11-2	TRBD2	TRBJ2-5	NA	TGTGCCAGCAGCTTCACACGTAGCGGGGATTGGGGACCTCAAGAGACCCAGTACTTC	CASSFTRSGDWGPQETQYF
TRBV7-2	NA	TRBJ1-1	few	TGTGCCAGCAGCGATTATCACTACACTGAAGCTTTCTTT	CASSDYHYTEAFF
TRBV7-6	TRBD2	TRBJ2-7	few	TGTGCCAGCAGCTTAGTTTCGGCGGGAGGGCCCCACGAGCAGTACTTC	CASSLVSAGGPHEQYF
TRBV9	NA	TRBJ2-7	few	TGTGCCAGCAGCGTAGACGGGCGGCAGGGGAACGAGCAGTACTTC	CASSVDGRQGNEQYF
TRBV7-2	TRBD2	TRBJ2-1	few	TGTGCCAGCAGCGGTTGGACTAGCGGGAGGGCAAATGAGCAGTTCTTC	CASSGWTSGRANEQFF
TRBV28	TRBD2	TRBJ2-4	NA	TGTGCCAGCAGTCCCGAGCGGGGAGTAGCCAAAAACATTCAGTACTTC	CASSPERGVAKNIQYF
TRBV4-2	NA	TRBJ1-2	few	TGTGCCAGCAGCCAGGATTACTCGGGTAACTATGGCTACACCTTC	CASSQDYSGNYGYTF
TRBV27	TRBD1	TRBJ2-2	few	TGTGCCACGACTGGGACAGCCTACACCGGGGAGCTGTTTTTT	CATTGTAYTGELFF
TRBV5-1	TRBD2	TRBJ2-1	few	TGCGCCAGCAGGCAGGGACTAGCGGGCTACAATGAGCAGTTCTTC	CASRQGLAGYNEQFF
TRBV30	NA	TRBJ1-4	NA	TGTGCCTGGACCCTCCGCCCCGGACAGAATGAAAAACTGTTTTTT	CAWTLRPGQNEKLFF
TRBV4-2	NA	TRBJ1-1	NA	TGTGCCAGCAGCCAGATAGGACACCAGAACACTGAAGCTTTCTTT	CASSQIGHQNTEAFF
TRBV6-5	TRBD1	TRBJ1-5	NA	TGTGCCAGCAGTCTTGGGACAGGGGAACAGCCCCAGCATTTT	CASSLGTGEQPQHF
TRBV9	TRBD2	TRBJ2-5	few	TGTGCCAGCAGCGTAGAAATCGCGACTAGCGGGGGATCCACGGCCCAGTACTTC	CASSVEIATSGGSTAQYF
TRBV7-7	TRBD1	TRBJ2-3	few	TGTGCTAGCAGCGTTGGGACAGGGGCAGGAGATACGCAGTATTTT	CASSVGTGAGDTQYF
TRBV6-1	NA	TRBJ2-3	NA	TGTGCCAGCAGATCGGGGGAACCCACAGATACGCAGTATTTT	CASRSGEPTDTQYF
TRBV7-9	TRBD2	TRBJ2-5	NA	TGTGCCAGCAGCACCGGACTAAGCGGGAGCGAAGAAGAGCAGTACTTC	CASSTGLSGSEEEQYF
TRBV7-2	NA	TRBJ2-3	NA	TGTGCCAGCAGCTTCTACAGTAGCACAGATACGCAGTATTTT	CASSFYSSTDTQYF
TRBV5-4	NA	TRBJ2-2	NA	TGTGCCAGCAGTTCTACAGGGTCCCCCGGGGAGCTGTTTTTT	CASSSTGSPGELFF
TRBV25-1	TRBD1	TRBJ1-2	NA	TGTGCCAGCAGTGAGGGTGGTACAGGGGGCACCTATGGCTACACCTTC	CASSEGGTGGTYGYTF
TRBV30	TRBD1	TRBJ1-5	NA	TGTGCCTGGAGCGCAGTGGACAGGGGCAATCAGCCCCAGCATTTT	CAWSAVDRGNQPQHF
TRBV28	TRBD2	TRBJ2-1	NA	TGTGCCAGCAGTGAAATAGCGGGAGGCGACTACAATGAGCAGTTCTTC	CASSEIAGGDYNEQFF
TRBV7-3	TRBD1	TRBJ2-5	NA	TGTGCCAGCAGCTTAGGGACAGCTCAAGAGACCCAGTACTTC	CASSLGTAQETQYF
TRBV29-1	NA	TRBJ1-1	NA	TGCAGCACCCGGACAGCCATGAACACTGAAGCTTTCTTT	CSTRTAMNTEAFF